The rows below give T cell receptor beta chains drawn from one sample of a study of prognosis after radiotherapy for stage I lung cancer. TCRdb re-analysed the multiplex PCR reads in MiXCR, keeping a single row per CDR3 protein. The sample lists about 59,000 distinct CDR3 sequences, more than 25% occurring once. The sample here was PBMCs, taken before or after stereotactic body radiation therapy (not recorded which). All receptors come from a donor aged 50 or older with non-small cell lung cancer. Each CDR3 is given with its conserved first and last residue. Each record gives: clone size, J gene, V gene, CDR3 protein. Only some rows state a clone size, as once, few, many or a class for expanded clones.

many	TRBJ1-1	TRBV9	CASSEGDGGREAFF
-	TRBJ1-1	TRBV7-3	CASSLTGYNTEAFF
many	TRBJ2-7	TRBV20-1	CSARVAATYEQYF
once	TRBJ1-2	TRBV19	CASSTQRQVRGSYTF
many	TRBJ2-3	TRBV6-5	CASSYSISTGKGTDTQYF
many	TRBJ2-3	TRBV5-6	CASSSRTAASTDTQYF
many	TRBJ2-7	TRBV3-1	CASRGTGDTYEQYF
many	TRBJ1-5	TRBV28	CASTDRVGYNQPQHF
many	TRBJ2-3	TRBV11-2	CASSPRGGGPSTDTQYF
many	TRBJ2-7	TRBV29-1	CSAKDRSSYEQYF
many	TRBJ2-7	TRBV19	CASSIRGGGTPYEQYF
few	TRBJ2-7	TRBV15	CATSRDLGGVWEQYF
many	TRBJ1-1	TRBV20-1	CSARDPGTTEAFF
many	TRBJ2-7	TRBV14	CASSQVERGASYEQYF
many	TRBJ1-2	TRBV10-2	CASGGGRANYGYTF
many	TRBJ2-3	TRBV7-2	CASSPERLAWADTQYF
many	TRBJ2-5	TRBV6-1	CVTAKHFSGQGRNQETQYF
many	TRBJ2-2	TRBV7-8	CASSLTANTGELFF
many	TRBJ1-2	TRBV7-2	CASSLGNTGPTYGYTF
-	TRBJ2-3	TRBV20-1	CSASWVAGVTDTQYF
many	TRBJ2-3	TRBV19	CASSMTPLIEVQDTQYF